This T cell receptor (beta chain) comes out of a study of blood T cell repertoires in COVID-19. For the study at large: PBMCs, B-cell-depleted T cells, or T cells were the source of the cDNA or gDNA that made up the material.

Trimming removed 0 bases from V and 6 bases from J, with 18 bases in between. The CDR3 runs 16 residues. The germline V gene encodes CDR1 SGDLS and CDR2 YYNGEE. Here immunoSEQ multiplex PCR was the method, and the copy in TCRdb shows in-frame clones only, minus some. In the table there are approximately 200,000 clones, 70% to 90% of which are singletons. The chain combines TRBV9 with TRBJ1-2, with D tentatively TRBD1 (6 bases). Specimen: peripheral blood. This receptor was obtained from a human donor with active or convalescent COVID-19. The donor label of this sample is uncertain. For the CDR3, the DNA is TGTGCCAGCAGCGTAGTACAGGGCGTCCCTTTTGATGGCTACACCTTC. Its translation: CASSVVQGVPFDGYTF.